This passage covers 28 T cell receptor beta chains from one sample sequenced in a study of cytomegalovirus exposure and HLA in healthy donors. PCR employed 60 Vbeta and 13 Jbeta primers. Measured with immunoSEQ multiplex PCR; TCRdb has only the in-frame clones, and not every one. Of roughly 160,000 clones in the sample, less than 85% were seen once. The sequencing sample was made of PBMCs. The source is a boy aged 2 to 10 in good health and CMV-seronegative.

This clone was found once. The chain uses TRBV10-3 and TRBJ1-5; a possible D gene is TRBD1 (5 bases). V was shortened by 6 bases and J by 5 bases, with 11 bases between the two germline ends. The germline V gene has CDR1 ENHRY and CDR2 SYGVKD. The CDR3 loop spans 13 amino acids. The DNA of the CDR3 is TGTGCCATCAGCCTGACAGTCGATCAGCCCCAGCATTTT. Its protein product is CAISLTVDQPQHF.

This sequence joins TRBV6-9 and TRBJ1-1; no clear D gene. CDR1 and CDR2 from the germline V gene are MNHGY and SVAAGI. V shed 7 bases and J shed 2 bases, with 17 bases lying between them. This CDR3 spans 15 amino acids. CDR3 sequence (DNA): TGTGCCAGCACCTCCCCCGGGAGAATCAACACTGAAGCTTTCTTT. Protein product: CASTSPGRINTEAFF.

This clone was detected only a few times. V is TRBV7-8 and J is TRBJ2-7; D might be TRBD1 (6 bases). The germline V gene has CDR1 SGHVS and CDR2 FQNEAQ. The germline V and J ends were trimmed by 3 bases and 1 base, with 13 bases remaining between them. This CDR3 comprises 15 residues. The CDR3 sequence: CASSLAQGPSYEQYF. For the CDR3, the DNA is TGTGCCAGCAGCTTGGCACAGGGACCTTCCTACGAGCAGTACTTC.

V gene TRBV6-4 combines with J gene TRBJ1-6; D remains unclear. The V end lost 2 bases, the J end lost 9 bases, and 11 bases lay between the germline ends. The CDR3 has 14 amino acids. Germline V lookup: CDR1 MRHNA, CDR2 SNTAGT. CDR3 protein: CASSDQLGTSPLHF. Written as DNA, the CDR3 is TGTGCCAGCAGTGACCAGCTGGGCACTTCACCCCTCCACTTT.

Of note for this clone: A read error may produce the germline difference seen at one junction end. The V call is TRBV6-5, the J call TRBJ2-3; the match to TRBD2 covers 11 bases. CDR1 MNHEY and CDR2 SVGAGI come from the germline V gene. The CDR3 is made up of 16 amino acids. The CDR3 bases are TGTGCCAGCGGTTACCAGACTAGCGGGACCACAGATACGCAGTATTTT. Translation gives CASGYQTSGTTDTQYF.

The chain combines TRBV6-1 with TRBJ2-7, with 10 nucleotides matching TRBD2. V lost 6 bases and J lost 1; bases outside the gene matches: 6. This CDR3 comprises 15 residues. Germline CDR1 and CDR2: MNHNS and SASEGT. The CDR3 sequence is CASSLAGASSYEQYV. CDR3 nucleotide sequence: TGTGCCAGCAGCCTAGCGGGGGCCTCGTCCTACGAGCAGTACGTC.

V is TRBV2 and J is TRBJ1-2; 9 positions match TRBD1. Germline CDR1 is SNHLY and CDR2 is FYNNEI. V was clipped by 4 bases and J by 4 bases; unmatched bases: 4. This CDR3 contains 14 residues. This chain's CDR3 is CASSGGQGGYGYTF. The CDR3, as DNA: TGTGCCAGCAGTGGGGGACAGGGAGGCTATGGCTACACCTTC.

V gene TRBV30 combines with J gene TRBJ1-5; D is undetermined. Germline CDR1 GTSNPN, CDR2 SVGIG (reference sequence). The CDR3 totals 13 residues. V was cut by 5 bases and J by 7 bases, with 15 bases left in between. The CDR3 region is CAWGDSGNQPQHF. The CDR3 nucleotides read TGTGCCTGGGGTGACTCGGGGAACCAGCCCCAGCATTTT. Complete variable domain (other parts from reference TRBV30 and TRBJ1-5): SQTIHQWPATLVQPVGSPLSLECTVEGTSNPNLYWYRQAAGRGLQLLFYSVGIGQISSEVPQNLSASRPQDRQFILSSKKLLLSDSGFYLCAWGDSGNQPQHFGDGTRLSIL.

The V call is TRBV2, the J call TRBJ2-5; D remains unclear. This CDR3 has 15 amino acids. Deletions cut 5 bases from V and 3 bases from J, with 16 bases between. Germline V CDR1 and CDR2: SNHLY, FYNNEI. CDR3 nucleotide sequence: TGTGCCAGCAGTAACCGAACCCGAGAAGAAGAGACCCAGTACTTC. Protein: CASSNRTREEETQYF.

This clone was seen just once. The CDR3 spells CASSQRLAASTDTQYF. In nucleotides, the CDR3 is TGTGCCAGCAGCCAAAGACTAGCGGCAAGCACAGATACGCAGTATTTT. The chain recombines TRBV4-2 with TRBJ2-3, with 9 nucleotides matching TRBD2. Germline trimming cut 2 bases from V and 0 bases from J; bases unmatched to any gene: 3. Germline CDR1 reads LGHNA; CDR2 reads YNFKEQ. The CDR3 is made up of 16 amino acids.

This clone has a single count. The chain couples TRBV6-1 to TRBJ1-5, with D uncertain. Deletions cut 5 bases from V and 3 bases from J, with 11 bases between. CDR1 is MNHNS and CDR2 is SASEGT in the germline V gene. The CDR3 covers 14 residues. The CDR3 sequence: CASSLGSSNQPQHF. CDR3 DNA: TGTGCCAGCAGTCTGGGGAGCTCCAATCAGCCCCAGCATTTT.

The rearrangement links TRBV19 to TRBJ2-7; TRBD1 matches 8 bases. CDR3 length equals 17 residues. CDR1 is LNHDA, CDR2 SQIVND, per germline (reference sequence). The V gene end was trimmed by 3 bases and the J gene end by 2 bases; junction bases not matched to a gene: 12. DNA for the CDR3: TGTGCCAGTAGTATCAGTTGGGGCAGACAGGGGCCCTACGAGCAGTACGTC. Translating it yields CASSISWGRQGPYEQYV.

The chain is built from TRBV5-6 and TRBJ2-2; a weak D match, TRBD1 (5 bases). Trimming pared 5 bases from V and 1 base from J, leaving 9 bases between. This CDR3 region has 14 residues. Germline V gives CDR1 SGHDT, CDR2 YYEEEE. The CDR3 DNA is TGTGCCAGCAGACACACAGGGAACACCGGGGAGCTGTTTTTT. This gives the protein CASRHTGNTGELFF.

This clone occurred a few times. The CDR3: CASRTGNGLYEQYF. The DNA for the CDR3 is TGTGCCAGCAGAACAGGGAATGGACTCTACGAGCAGTACTTC. The chain is built from TRBV6-6 and TRBJ2-7; D might be TRBD1 (6 bases). The V end lost 6 bases, the J end lost 3 bases, and 15 bases lay between the germline ends. CDR1 and CDR2 from the germline V gene are MNHNY and SVGAGI (reference sequence). CDR3 length equals 14 residues.

The chain has TRBV5-8 and TRBJ2-6, with D maybe TRBD1 (5 bases). The CDR3 sequence is 15 residues long. Per germline, CDR1 SGHTS and CDR2 YDEGEE. V shed 7 bases and J shed 0 bases, with 11 bases lying between them. CDR3 bases: TGTGCCAGCCACCCCAGGGTCTCTGGGGCCAACGTCCTGACTTTC. Protein product: CASHPRVSGANVLTF.

The rearrangement links TRBV13 to TRBJ2-7; 14 bases agree with TRBD2. This CDR3 has 15 amino acids. Trimming took 4 bases from V and 5 from J; bases not matched to a gene: 4. Germline V lookup: CDR1 PRHDT, CDR2 FYEKMQ (reference sequence). CDR3 in amino acids: CASSYSGLAGDEQYF. As DNA, the CDR3 is TGTGCCAGCAGCTACTCGGGACTAGCGGGAGACGAGCAGTACTTC. The full variable domain, its missing parts supplied by reference TRBV13 and TRBJ2-7, is AAGVIQSPRHLIKEKRETATLKCYPIPRHDTVYWYQQGPGQDPQFLISFYEKMQSDKGSIPDRFSAQQFSDYHSELNMSSLELGDSALYFCASSYSGLAGDEQYFGPGTRLTVT.

The rearrangement uses TRBV11-2 and TRBJ2-1; 10 bases are shared with TRBD2. J lost 10 bases, V lost 3 bases, and 18 bases had no gene match. CDR1 SGHAT and CDR2 FQNNGV come from the germline V gene. This CDR3 has 18 residues. The CDR3 sequence is CASSFSQLIGTSVHEQFF. The CDR3 coding sequence is TGTGCCAGCAGCTTTTCACAGCTAATCGGGACTAGCGTGCACGAGCAGTTCTTC.

V is TRBV5-5 and J is TRBJ1-5; no clear D. V lost 0 bases, J lost 5 bases, and 6 bases lay in between. The CDR3 is made up of 13 amino acids. Germline V gives CDR1 SGHKS, CDR2 YYEKEE (reference sequence). The CDR3 coding sequence is TGTGCCAGCAGCTTGGGGGAGGATCAGCCCCAGCATTTT. Translating it yields CASSLGEDQPQHF.

The chain has TRBV27 and TRBJ2-3; no firm D call. V lost 3 bases to trimming and J lost 0 bases, with 7 bases between them. CDR1 and CDR2 from the germline V gene are MNHEY and SMNVEV (reference sequence). CDR3 size: 14 residues. CDR3 bases: TGTGCCAGCAGTTTGTCGACTAGCACAGATACGCAGTATTTT. It specifies CASSLSTSTDTQYF.

This clone appeared once. The V and J genes are TRBV5-1 and TRBJ2-3; TRBD2 matches at 9 bases. CDR3 length: 16 amino acids. After removal of 0 bases from V and 1 base from J, the junction contained 3 bases not matched to a gene. The germline gives CDR1 SGHRS, CDR2 YFSETQ. The CDR3 DNA follows: TGCGCCAGCAGCTTGGGTCGACTAGCGGGCACAGATACGCAGTATTTT. It encodes CASSLGRLAGTDTQYF.

This sequence joins TRBV18 and TRBJ1-2, with D maybe TRBD1 (5 bases). The ends were cut back, 4 bases at V and 4 bases at J, with 16 bases in the middle. The CDR3 spans 15 residues. Germline V lookup: CDR1 KGHSH, CDR2 LQKENI. The CDR3 spells CASSRRVATFYGYTF. DNA of the CDR3: TGTGCCAGCTCACGCAGGGTGGCTACCTTCTATGGCTACACCTTC.

The genes are TRBV5-1 and TRBJ2-3; possible D gene TRBD2, 6 bases. The germline V gene encodes CDR1 SGHRS and CDR2 YFSETQ. V lost 4 bases, J lost 3 bases, and 15 bases lay in between. The CDR3 extends over 15 amino acids. The CDR3 nucleotides read TGCGCCAGCAGCCCTTGGGGGGATCGGACAGATACGCAGTATTTT. This encodes CASSPWGDRTDTQYF.

This rearrangement joins TRBV21-1 to TRBJ1-2; TRBD1 reflects the table's D call only, with no check against the DNA. TRBV21-1 corresponds to a pseudogene. This CDR3 is built from 16 residues. Here the CDR3 reads CAAPGAGVRQNYGYTF. CDR3 coding DNA: TGTGCCGCACCTGGAGCAGGGGTTCGGCAGAACTATGGCTACACCTTC.

The CDR3 DNA is TGTGCCAGCAGTGAAGATGGGGGGGCTGGCACCGGGGAGCTGTTTTTT. Translating gives CASSEDGGAGTGELFF. The V and J genes are TRBV2 and TRBJ2-2; weak D call: TRBD2 (7 bases). The CDR3 consists of 16 residues. V was shortened by 1 base and J by 4 bases, with 13 bases between the two germline ends. Germline V gene sequence: CDR1 SNHLY, CDR2 FYNNEI.

In its sample, this clone was seen once. This sequence joins TRBV15 and TRBJ1-1, with D unclear. The CDR3 is 15 amino acids. With 5 bases removed from V and 5 bases from J, the gap between germline ends came to 18 bases. Germline CDR1 and CDR2: LNHNV and YYDKDF (reference sequence). In DNA form, the CDR3 reads TGTGCCACCAGCCCCGGGTTTCGGGGAAGGACTGAAGCTTTCTTT. It yields the protein CATSPGFRGRTEAFF. The variable domain in full, completed from reference TRBV15 and TRBJ1-1, reads DAMVIQNPRYQVTQFGKPVTLSCSQTLNHNVMYWYQQKSSQAPKLLFHYYDKDFNNEADTPDNFQSRRPNTSFCFLDIRSPGLGDTAMYLCATSPGFRGRTEAFFGQGTRLTVV.

V is TRBV10-3 and J is TRBJ1-4; maybe TRBD1 (6 bases). Germline CDR1 reads ENHRY; CDR2 reads SYGVKD. The CDR3 has 14 amino acids. V was clipped by 5 bases and J by 5 bases, with 12 bases between them. CDR3 protein: CAISPGTSNEKLFF. The CDR3 bases are TGTGCCATCAGTCCCGGGACATCAAATGAAAAACTGTTTTTT.

The chain couples TRBV5-1 to TRBJ2-4; tentatively, D is TRBD2 (6 bases). Per the germline V gene, CDR1 is SGHRS and CDR2 is YFSETQ. The CDR3 has 15 amino acids. Deletions cut 0 bases from V and 2 bases from J, with 9 bases between. This chain's CDR3 is CASSLAGGTKNIQYF. CDR3 coding DNA: TGCGCCAGCAGCTTGGCCGGCGGGACCAAAAACATTCAGTACTTC. Combining the CDR3 with reference TRBV5-1 and TRBJ2-4 gives the whole variable domain KAGVTQTPRYLIKTRGQQVTLSCSPISGHRSVSWYQQTPGQGLQFLFEYFSETQRNKGNFPGRFSGRQFSNSRSEMNVSTLELGDSALYLCASSLAGGTKNIQYFGAGTRLSVL.

There are a few counts of this clone. This sequence joins TRBV9 and TRBJ2-1; D is unresolved. Germline V lookup: CDR1 SGDLS, CDR2 YYNGEE. V was cut by 0 bases and J by 3 bases, with 10 bases left in between. The CDR3 totals 15 residues. The CDR3 sequence: CASSVDLVVYNEQFF. DNA for the CDR3: TGTGCCAGCAGCGTAGACTTAGTGGTCTACAATGAGCAGTTCTTC.